There are many counts of the clone carrying this T cell receptor beta chain. No antigen is known for it. V lost 0 bases and J lost 1; bases outside the gene matches: 6. The CDR3 sequence is 16 residues long. In germline, CDR1 is DFQATT, CDR2 SNEGSKA (reference sequence). The data stem from a study of T-cell reconstitution after alpha-beta-depleted transplantation in children. Study-level findings and limits: The study traced high day-60 TCRbeta diversity in some patients to surviving recipient T cells and thymic progenitors. The study reportedly traced alpha-beta T cells about two months after transplant to several hundred expanded graft clones. Once a year had passed after transplant, T-cell counts and diversity came mostly from newly produced T cells.

This sample's TCRbeta library carried unique molecular identifier barcodes. In TCRdb, the PCR reads were re-called with MiXCR into one record per CDR3 protein. The sample carries about 90,000 distinct CDR3 sequences, roughly 15% recorded once. The material sequenced was PBMCs, mostly from graft donor cells, taken 180 days after TCRalphabeta/CD19-depleted stem cell transplant. This chain uses TRBV20-1 with TRBJ1-5; the match to TRBD1 covers 7 bases. The sequence came from a male patient between 2 and 10 years old who had a stem cell transplant for acute lymphoblastic leukemia, so the T cells may come from the graft donor. The CDR3, as DNA: TGCAGTGCTAGAGATCCCAGGGGGGGAAGCAATCAGCCCCAGCATTTT. This translates into CSARDPRGGSNQPQHF.